These 7 T cell receptor beta chains were sequenced from one sample in a study of blood T cell repertoires in COVID-19. Data came from immunoSEQ multiplex PCR; TCRdb stores just in-frame clones and leaves some out. Among 84,000 or so clones listed, 83% were seen once. The sample consisted of peripheral blood. These receptors originate from an elderly man with active or convalescent COVID-19.

The rearrangement links TRBV30 to TRBJ2-3, with 7 bases fitting TRBD2. Germline V gene data show CDR1 as GTSNPN and CDR2 as SVGIG (reference sequence). The V gene end was trimmed by 2 bases and the J gene end by 4 bases; junction bases not matched to a gene: 6. CDR3 size: 14 residues. The DNA for the CDR3 is TGTGCCTGGAGTCGGGGGAGGGCCCCAGATACGCAGTATTTT. Its protein is CAWSRGRAPDTQYF.

V and J are TRBV6-4 and TRBJ2-1, with TRBD1 matching over 10 bases. The V gene's germline CDR1 is MRHNA and CDR2 SNTAGT. The CDR3 loop spans 16 amino acids. V shed 3 bases, J shed 8 bases, and the junction held 10 bases outside the gene matches. DNA for the CDR3: TGTGCCAGCAGTGATAGGGACAGGGGAAGAGGGGATGAGCAGTTCTTC. This sequence encodes CASSDRDRGRGDEQFF.

In its sample, this clone was seen once. This sequence joins TRBV27 and TRBJ2-2; TRBD2 matches at 12 bases. CDR1 and CDR2 (germline): MNHEY, SMNVEV (reference sequence). CDR3 size: 16 residues. V lost 4 bases to trimming and J lost 3 bases; unmatched junction nucleotides: 3. CDR3 in amino acids: CASSSGLAGHTGELFF. The CDR3 nucleotides are TGTGCCAGCAGTTCGGGACTAGCGGGCCACACCGGGGAGCTGTTTTTT.

The J gene is TRBJ1-3, the V gene TRBV7-2; TRBD1 matches 9 bases. This CDR3 is 14 amino acids long. The junction had 7 bases not matched to a gene; V was cut back by 5 bases and J by 8 bases. The germline gives CDR1 SGHTA, CDR2 FQGNSA. CDR3 in DNA: TGTGCCAGCAGCCCGGACAGGGGAGGCGACACCATATATTTT. Protein product: CASSPDRGGDTIYF. Complete variable domain (other parts from reference TRBV7-2 and TRBJ1-3): GAGVSQSPSNKVTEKGKDVELRCDPISGHTALYWYRQSLGQGLEFLIYFQGNSAPDKSGLPSDRFSAERTGGSVSTLTIQRTQQEDSAVYLCASSPDRGGDTIYFGEGSWLTVV.

In its sample, this clone is medium-sized. The V call is TRBV11-3, the J call TRBJ2-5; tentatively, D is TRBD2 (7 bases). Germline CDR1 reads SGHNT; CDR2 reads YENEEA. Trimming pared 6 bases from V and 2 bases from J, leaving 16 bases between. CDR3 size: 15 residues. DNA of the CDR3: TGTGCCAGCAGTGATGCGGGGAGGGGGCAAGAGACCCAGTACTTC. This codes for CASSDAGRGQETQYF.

The chain links TRBV5-1 to TRBJ2-5; 10 bases map to TRBD2. Germline V gene data show CDR1 as SGHRS and CDR2 as YFSETQ. This CDR3 is built from 18 residues. V trimming: 0 bases; J trimming: 3 bases; junction bases outside the gene matches: 11. The CDR3 sequence is CASSLVSSGGLAEETQYF. Here the CDR3 DNA reads TGCGCCAGCAGCTTGGTCTCTAGCGGGGGATTGGCGGAAGAGACCCAGTACTTC.

In its sample, this clone was seen a few times. The V and J genes are TRBV5-1 and TRBJ2-7; unclear D gene. The CDR3 has 15 amino acids. V shed 0 bases and J shed 0 bases, with 10 bases lying between them. CDR1 is SGHRS, CDR2 YFSETQ, per germline. The CDR3 spells CASSLARFSSYEQYF. CDR3 coding DNA: TGCGCCAGCAGCTTGGCCCGATTTAGCTCCTACGAGCAGTACTTC.